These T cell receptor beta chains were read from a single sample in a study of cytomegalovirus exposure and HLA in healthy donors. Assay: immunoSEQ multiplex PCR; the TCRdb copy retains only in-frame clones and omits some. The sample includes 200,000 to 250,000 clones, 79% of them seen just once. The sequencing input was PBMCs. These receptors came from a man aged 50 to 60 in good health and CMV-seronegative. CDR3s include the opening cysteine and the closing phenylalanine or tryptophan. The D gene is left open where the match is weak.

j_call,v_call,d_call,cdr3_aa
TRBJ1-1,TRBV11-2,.,CASSRWDTQAFF
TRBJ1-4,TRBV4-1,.,CASSQDRQKDEKLFF
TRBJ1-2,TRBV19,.,CASTPQGTMTYGYTF
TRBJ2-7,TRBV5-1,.,CASSLATGIYEQYF
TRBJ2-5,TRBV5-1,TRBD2,CASSYGTSGRSETQYF
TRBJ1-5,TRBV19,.,CASSTGVGQPQHF
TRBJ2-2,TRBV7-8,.,CASSLLGAPRAGELFF
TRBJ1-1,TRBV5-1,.,CASSSSGLNTEAFF
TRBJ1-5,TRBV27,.,CASSGGDGNQPQHF
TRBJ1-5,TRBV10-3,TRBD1,CAISPGQGNQPQHF
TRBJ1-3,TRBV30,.,CAWSLQTPSGNTIYF
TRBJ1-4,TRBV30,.,CAWSVLATNEKLFF
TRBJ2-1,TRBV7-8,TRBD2,CASSLVQLAGVSNEQFF
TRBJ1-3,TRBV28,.,CASSLVSSGNTIYF
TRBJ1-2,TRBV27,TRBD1,CASSFEGARHGYTF
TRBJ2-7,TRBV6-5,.,CASSYSLAAPWEQYF
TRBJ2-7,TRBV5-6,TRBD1,CASTPTGTGHHEQYF
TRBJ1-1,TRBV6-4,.,CASSEFRGTTEAFF
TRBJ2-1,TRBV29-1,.,CSVSRGSYNEQFF
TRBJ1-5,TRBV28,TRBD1,CASRQTGNSNQPQHF
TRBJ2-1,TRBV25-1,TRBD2,CASSEWTSGKGDEQFF
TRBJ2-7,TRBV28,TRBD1,CASSRPQDRGYF
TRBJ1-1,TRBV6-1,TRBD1,CASSERSTGGRTEAFF
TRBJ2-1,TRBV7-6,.,CASSPQSGSYNEQFF
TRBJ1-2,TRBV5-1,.,CASSLGPGANYGYTF